Listed below are T cell receptor beta chains from one sample, sequenced in a study of a mutant IDH1 vaccine in newly diagnosed glioma. These receptors' antigens are unknown. The data were produced by immunoSEQ multiplex PCR, yet TCRdb's version contains in-frame clones alone and is incomplete. Seen here are about 60,000 clones, around 83% observed once, and the top ten hold about 3.2%. The starting material was PBMCs, obtained from a glioma patient whose treatment included an IDH1 peptide vaccine. The source is a woman between 45 and 65 years old with glioma. Each CDR3 is given with its conserved first and last residue. A D gene is named only where the DNA matches it firmly. Some rows mark clone size as missing; the rest say once, few, many or name a class of expanded clone.

clone size: -
V gene: TRBV4-1
D gene: -
J gene: TRBJ2-7
CDR3 protein: CASSQAVAGSGEQYF
CDR3 DNA: TGCGCCAGCAGCCAAGCCGTCGCGGGGTCGGGAGAGCAGTACTTC

clone size: -
V gene: TRBV5-1
D gene: -
J gene: TRBJ2-2
CDR3 protein: CASSLGQNVGELFF
CDR3 DNA: TGCGCCAGCAGCTTGGGCCAAAATGTCGGGGAGCTGTTTTTT

clone size: -
V gene: TRBV5-1
D gene: -
J gene: TRBJ2-6
CDR3 protein: CASSLDGEMMGGANVLTF
CDR3 DNA: TGCGCCAGCAGCTTGGATGGAGAAATGATGGGTGGGGCCAACGTCCTGACTTTC

clone size: -
V gene: TRBV5-1
D gene: -
J gene: TRBJ1-1
CDR3 protein: CASSPEVATEAFF
CDR3 DNA: TGCGCCAGCAGTCCGGAGGTAGCTACTGAAGCTTTCTTT

clone size: -
V gene: TRBV27
D gene: TRBD1
J gene: TRBJ1-1
CDR3 protein: CASNNLGRGPTEAFF
CDR3 DNA: TGTGCCAGCAATAATCTAGGCAGGGGGCCCACTGAAGCTTTCTTT

clone size: -
V gene: TRBV5-1
D gene: TRBD1
J gene: TRBJ2-5
CDR3 protein: CASSRQTGVQETQYF
CDR3 DNA: TGCGCCAGCAGCCGCCAGACAGGGGTCCAAGAGACCCAGTACTTC

clone size: -
V gene: TRBV6-1
D gene: -
J gene: TRBJ1-2
CDR3 protein: CASSLDGYYGYTF
CDR3 DNA: TGTGCCAGCAGCTTGGACGGTTACTATGGCTACACCTTC

clone size: once
V gene: TRBV6-5
D gene: -
J gene: TRBJ2-3
CDR3 protein: CASSYSGVWGTDTQYF
CDR3 DNA: TGTGCCAGCAGTTACTCGGGGGTTTGGGGCACAGATACGCAGTATTTT

clone size: -
V gene: TRBV19
D gene: -
J gene: TRBJ1-2
CDR3 protein: CASSMSRDYYGYTF
CDR3 DNA: TGTGCCAGTAGTATGAGCAGGGATTACTATGGCTACACCTTC

clone size: few
V gene: TRBV4-2
D gene: -
J gene: TRBJ1-1
CDR3 protein: CASSQRLTNTEAFF
CDR3 DNA: TGTGCCAGCAGCCAAAGGCTGACGAACACTGAAGCTTTCTTT

clone size: few
V gene: TRBV29-1
D gene: -
J gene: TRBJ1-2
CDR3 protein: CSAGWDYGYTF
CDR3 DNA: TGCAGCGCCGGGTGGGACTATGGCTACACCTTC

clone size: -
V gene: TRBV28
D gene: TRBD1
J gene: TRBJ2-7
CDR3 protein: CASRGGTGAYEQYF
CDR3 DNA: TGTGCCAGCAGGGGAGGGACAGGGGCCTACGAGCAGTACTTC

clone size: -
V gene: TRBV7-9
D gene: -
J gene: TRBJ1-6
CDR3 protein: CASRTEGAISPLHF
CDR3 DNA: TGTGCCAGCAGAACAGAGGGCGCAATTTCACCCCTCCACTTT

clone size: -
V gene: TRBV6-6
D gene: -
J gene: TRBJ1-1
CDR3 protein: CASSLTAYNTEAFF
CDR3 DNA: TGTGCCAGCAGTTTGACAGCGTATAACACTGAAGCTTTCTTT